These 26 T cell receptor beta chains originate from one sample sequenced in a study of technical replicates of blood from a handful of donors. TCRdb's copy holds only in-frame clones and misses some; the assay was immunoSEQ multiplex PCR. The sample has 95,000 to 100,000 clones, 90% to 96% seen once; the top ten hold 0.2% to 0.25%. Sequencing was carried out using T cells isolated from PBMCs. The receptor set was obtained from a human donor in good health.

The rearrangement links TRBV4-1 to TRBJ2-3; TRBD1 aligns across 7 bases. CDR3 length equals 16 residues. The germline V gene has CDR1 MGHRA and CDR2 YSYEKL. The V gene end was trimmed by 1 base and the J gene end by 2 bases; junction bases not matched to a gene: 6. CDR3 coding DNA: TGCGCCAGCAGCCAAGTCGTACAGGGGATCACAGATACGCAGTATTTT. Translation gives CASSQVVQGITDTQYF.

This CDR3 reads CASSLRDGAGGLYEQYF. CDR3 DNA: TGTGCCAGCAGCTTACGCGACGGAGCAGGGGGGCTCTACGAGCAGTACTTC. The V and J genes are TRBV7-9 and TRBJ2-7; possible D gene TRBD1, 7 bases. Germline loops: CDR1 SEHNR, CDR2 FQNEAQ (reference sequence). The CDR3 covers 17 residues. The germline V and J ends were trimmed by 2 bases and 3 bases, with 20 bases remaining between them.

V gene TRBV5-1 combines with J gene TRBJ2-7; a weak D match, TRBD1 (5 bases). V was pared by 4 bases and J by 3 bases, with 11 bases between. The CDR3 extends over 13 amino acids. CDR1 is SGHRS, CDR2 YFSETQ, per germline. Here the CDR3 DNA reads TGCGCCAGCAGCCCCGGACACCTCTACGAGCAGTACTTC. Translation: CASSPGHLYEQYF.

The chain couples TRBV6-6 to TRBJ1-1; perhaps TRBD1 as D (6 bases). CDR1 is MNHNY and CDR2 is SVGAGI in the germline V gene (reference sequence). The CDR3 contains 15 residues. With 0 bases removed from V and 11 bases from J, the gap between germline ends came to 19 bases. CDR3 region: CASSYSTQPGRGAFF. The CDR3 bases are TGTGCCAGCAGTTACTCGACACAGCCCGGAAGGGGGGCTTTCTTT.

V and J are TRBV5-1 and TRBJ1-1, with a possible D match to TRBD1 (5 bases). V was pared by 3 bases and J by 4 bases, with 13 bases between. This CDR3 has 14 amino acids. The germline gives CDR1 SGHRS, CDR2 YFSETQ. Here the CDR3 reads CASSWAGPSTEAFF. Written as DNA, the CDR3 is TGCGCCAGCAGCTGGGCGGGGCCATCCACTGAAGCTTTCTTT.

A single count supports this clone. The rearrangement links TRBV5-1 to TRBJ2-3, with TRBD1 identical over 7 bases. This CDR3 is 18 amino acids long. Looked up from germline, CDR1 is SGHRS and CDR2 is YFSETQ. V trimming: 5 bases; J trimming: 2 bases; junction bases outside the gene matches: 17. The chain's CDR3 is CASSPRNPGQTYTDTQYF. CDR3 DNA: TGCGCCAGCAGTCCCCGCAACCCGGGACAGACCTACACAGATACGCAGTATTTT.

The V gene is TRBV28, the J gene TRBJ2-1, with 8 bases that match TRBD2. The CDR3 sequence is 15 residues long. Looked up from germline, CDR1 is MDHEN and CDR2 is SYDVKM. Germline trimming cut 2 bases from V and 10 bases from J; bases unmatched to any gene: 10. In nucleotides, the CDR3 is TGTGCCAGCAGTTTAGGGGAGACCGGGAGGGAAGAGCAGTTCTTC. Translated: CASSLGETGREEQFF. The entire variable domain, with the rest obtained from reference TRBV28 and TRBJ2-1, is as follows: DVKVTQSSRYLVKRTGEKVFLECVQDMDHENMFWYRQDPGLGLRLIYFSYDVKMKEKGDIPEGYSVSREKKERFSLILESASTNQTSMYLCASSLGETGREEQFFGPGTRLTVL.

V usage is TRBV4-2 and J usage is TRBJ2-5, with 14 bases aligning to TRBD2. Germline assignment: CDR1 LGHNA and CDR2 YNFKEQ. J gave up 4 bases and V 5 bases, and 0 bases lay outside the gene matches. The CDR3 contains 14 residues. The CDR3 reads CASSGLAGGETQYF. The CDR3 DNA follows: TGTGCCAGCAGCGGACTAGCGGGAGGAGAGACCCAGTACTTC.

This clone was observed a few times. The CDR3 region is CASSISRGNTEAFF. In DNA, the CDR3 is TGTGCCAGTAGTATTAGCAGGGGGAACACTGAAGCTTTCTTT. V and J are TRBV19 and TRBJ1-1; possibly TRBD1 for D (6 bases). With 3 bases removed from V and 1 base from J, the gap between germline ends came to 9 bases. Germline CDR1 is LNHDA and CDR2 is SQIVND (reference sequence). This CDR3 contains 14 residues.

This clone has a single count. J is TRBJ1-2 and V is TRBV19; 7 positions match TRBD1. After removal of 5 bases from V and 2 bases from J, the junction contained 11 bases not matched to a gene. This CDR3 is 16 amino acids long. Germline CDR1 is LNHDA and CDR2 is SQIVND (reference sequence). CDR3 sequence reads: CASSVLGQTENYGYTF. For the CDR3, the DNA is TGTGCCAGTAGTGTCCTGGGACAGACAGAAAACTATGGCTACACCTTC. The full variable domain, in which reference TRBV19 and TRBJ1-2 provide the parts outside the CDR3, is DGGITQSPKYLFRKEGQNVTLSCEQNLNHDAMYWYRQDPGQGLRLIYYSQIVNDFQKGDIAEGYSVSREKKESFPLTVTSAQKNPTAFYLCASSVLGQTENYGYTFGSGTRLTVV.

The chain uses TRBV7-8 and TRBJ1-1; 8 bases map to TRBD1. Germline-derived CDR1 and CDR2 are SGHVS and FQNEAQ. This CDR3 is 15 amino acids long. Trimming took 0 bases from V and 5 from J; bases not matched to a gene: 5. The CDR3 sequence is CASSLATGGVTEAFF. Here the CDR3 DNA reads TGTGCCAGCAGCTTAGCCACAGGGGGGGTAACTGAAGCTTTCTTT.

Here the CDR3 reads CASRVTDRPNTEAFF. In nucleotides, the CDR3 is TGTGCCAGTAGGGTTACAGACAGGCCGAACACTGAAGCTTTCTTT. The chain combines TRBV19 with TRBJ1-1; a weak D match, TRBD1 (6 bases). The V end was cut by 6 bases, the J end by 1 base, with 15 bases between. The CDR3 runs 15 residues. Germline V lookup: CDR1 LNHDA, CDR2 SQIVND (reference sequence).

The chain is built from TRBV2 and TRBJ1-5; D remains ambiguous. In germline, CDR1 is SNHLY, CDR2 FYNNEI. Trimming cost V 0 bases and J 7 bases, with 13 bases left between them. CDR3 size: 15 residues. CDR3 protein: CASSEANPGGQPQHF. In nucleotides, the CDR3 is TGTGCCAGCAGTGAAGCGAACCCCGGAGGGCAGCCCCAGCATTTT.

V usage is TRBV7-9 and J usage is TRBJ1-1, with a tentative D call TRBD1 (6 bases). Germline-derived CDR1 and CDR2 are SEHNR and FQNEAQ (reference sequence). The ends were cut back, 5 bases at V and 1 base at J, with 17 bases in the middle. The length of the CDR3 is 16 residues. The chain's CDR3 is CASSPKQSGANTEAFF. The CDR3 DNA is TGTGCCAGCAGCCCGAAACAATCAGGGGCGAACACTGAAGCTTTCTTT.

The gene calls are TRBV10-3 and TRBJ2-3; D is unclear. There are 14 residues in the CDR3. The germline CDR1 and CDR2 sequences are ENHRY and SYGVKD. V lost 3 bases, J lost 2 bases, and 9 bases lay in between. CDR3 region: CAISDGGYTDTQYF. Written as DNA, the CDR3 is TGTGCCATCAGTGACGGCGGCTACACAGATACGCAGTATTTT.

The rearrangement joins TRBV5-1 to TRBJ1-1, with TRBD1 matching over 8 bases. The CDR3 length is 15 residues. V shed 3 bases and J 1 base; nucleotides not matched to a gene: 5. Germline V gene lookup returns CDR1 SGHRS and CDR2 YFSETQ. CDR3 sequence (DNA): TGCGCCAGCAGCTGGCGGACAGGGCAGAACACTGAAGCTTTCTTT. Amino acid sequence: CASSWRTGQNTEAFF.

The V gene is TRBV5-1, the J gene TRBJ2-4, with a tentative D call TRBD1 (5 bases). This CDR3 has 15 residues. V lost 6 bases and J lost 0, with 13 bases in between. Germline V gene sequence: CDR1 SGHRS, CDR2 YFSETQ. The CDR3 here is CASTRQPLAKNIQYF. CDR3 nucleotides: TGCGCCAGCACCCGACAGCCCCTAGCCAAAAACATTCAGTACTTC.

The CDR3 coding sequence is TGTGCCAGTAGTATCGCGGGGATCTACTACGAGCAGTACTTC. It codes for CASSIAGIYYEQYF. The genes are TRBV19 and TRBJ2-7, with D maybe TRBD2 (6 bases). The CDR3 is made up of 14 amino acids. The V and J ends lost 3 bases and 3 bases respectively, with 12 bases between them. Germline CDR1 reads LNHDA; CDR2 reads SQIVND (reference sequence).

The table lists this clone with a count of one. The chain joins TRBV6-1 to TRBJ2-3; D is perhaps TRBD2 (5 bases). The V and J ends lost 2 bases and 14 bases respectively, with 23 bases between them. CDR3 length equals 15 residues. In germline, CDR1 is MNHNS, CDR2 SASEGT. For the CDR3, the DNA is TGTGCCAGCAGTGAATTGTCCAGGAGGCGCGCCGGAAGGTATTTT. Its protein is CASSELSRRRAGRYF.

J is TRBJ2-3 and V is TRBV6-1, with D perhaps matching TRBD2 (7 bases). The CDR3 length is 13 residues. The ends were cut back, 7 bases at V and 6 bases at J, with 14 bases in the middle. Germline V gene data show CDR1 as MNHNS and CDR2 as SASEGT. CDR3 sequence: CASKRGAEDTQYF. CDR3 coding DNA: TGTGCCAGCAAACGGGGGGCGGAGGATACGCAGTATTTT.

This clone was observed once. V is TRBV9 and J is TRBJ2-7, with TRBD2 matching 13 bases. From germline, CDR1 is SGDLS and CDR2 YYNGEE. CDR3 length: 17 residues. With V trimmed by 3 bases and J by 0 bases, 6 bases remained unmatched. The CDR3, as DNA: TGTGCCAGCAGCGGGACTAGCGGGGGCAGAAGCTCCTACGAGCAGTACTTC. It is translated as CASSGTSGGRSSYEQYF. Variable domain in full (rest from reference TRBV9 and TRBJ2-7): DSGVTQTPKHLITATGQRVTLRCSPRSGDLSVYWYQQSLDQGLQFLIQYYNGEERAKGNILERFSAQQFPDLHSELNLSSLELGDSALYFCASSGTSGGRSSYEQYFGPGTRLTVT.

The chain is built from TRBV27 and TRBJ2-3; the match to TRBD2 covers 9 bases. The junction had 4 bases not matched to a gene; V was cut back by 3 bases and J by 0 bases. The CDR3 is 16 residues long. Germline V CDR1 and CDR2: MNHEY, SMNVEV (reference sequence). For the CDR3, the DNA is TGTGCCAGCAGTTTGACTAGCGGTACTAGCACAGATACGCAGTATTTT. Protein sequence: CASSLTSGTSTDTQYF.

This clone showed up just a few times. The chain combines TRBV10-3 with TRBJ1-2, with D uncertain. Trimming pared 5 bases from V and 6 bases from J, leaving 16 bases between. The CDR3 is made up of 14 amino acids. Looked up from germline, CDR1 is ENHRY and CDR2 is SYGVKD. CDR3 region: CAISSRAQEDGYTF. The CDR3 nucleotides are TGTGCCATCAGTTCTAGGGCGCAGGAGGATGGCTACACCTTC.

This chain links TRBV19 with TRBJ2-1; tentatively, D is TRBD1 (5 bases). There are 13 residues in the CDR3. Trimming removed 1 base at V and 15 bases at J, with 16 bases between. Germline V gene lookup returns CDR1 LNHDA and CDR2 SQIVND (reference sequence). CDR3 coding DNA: TGTGCCAGTAGTATAGGCCTACAGGATCGGGTGTTCTTC. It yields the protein CASSIGLQDRVFF.

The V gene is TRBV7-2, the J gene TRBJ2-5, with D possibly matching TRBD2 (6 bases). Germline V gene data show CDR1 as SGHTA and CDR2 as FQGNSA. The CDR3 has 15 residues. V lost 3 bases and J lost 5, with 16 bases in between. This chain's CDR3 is CASSFKPGDYETQYF. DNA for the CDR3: TGTGCCAGCAGCTTTAAACCGGGAGATTATGAGACCCAGTACTTC. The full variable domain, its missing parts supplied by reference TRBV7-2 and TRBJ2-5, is GAGVSQSPSNKVTEKGKDVELRCDPISGHTALYWYRQSLGQGLEFLIYFQGNSAPDKSGLPSDRFSAERTGGSVSTLTIQRTQQEDSAVYLCASSFKPGDYETQYFGPGTRLLVL.

This CDR3 reads CASSSGTSGKETQYF. In DNA form, the CDR3 reads TGCGCCAGCAGCTCGGGGACTAGCGGGAAGGAGACCCAGTACTTC. This chain joins TRBV5-1 and TRBJ2-5; 13 bases are shared with TRBD2. V lost 3 bases, J lost 5 bases, and 4 bases stayed unmatched. This CDR3 contains 15 residues. Germline V CDR1 and CDR2: SGHRS, YFSETQ.